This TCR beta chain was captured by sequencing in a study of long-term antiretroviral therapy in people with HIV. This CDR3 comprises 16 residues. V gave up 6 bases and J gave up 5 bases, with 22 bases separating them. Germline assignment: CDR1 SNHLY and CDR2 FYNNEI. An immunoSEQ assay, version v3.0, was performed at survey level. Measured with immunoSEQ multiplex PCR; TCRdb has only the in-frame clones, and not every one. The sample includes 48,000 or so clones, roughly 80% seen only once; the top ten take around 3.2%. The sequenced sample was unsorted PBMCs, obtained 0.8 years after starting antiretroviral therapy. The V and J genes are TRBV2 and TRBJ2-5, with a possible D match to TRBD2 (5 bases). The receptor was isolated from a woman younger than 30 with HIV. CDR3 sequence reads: CASSQRASSNGETQYF. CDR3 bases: TGTGCCAGCAGCCAAAGGGCTAGCTCCAACGGGGAGACCCAGTACTTC.